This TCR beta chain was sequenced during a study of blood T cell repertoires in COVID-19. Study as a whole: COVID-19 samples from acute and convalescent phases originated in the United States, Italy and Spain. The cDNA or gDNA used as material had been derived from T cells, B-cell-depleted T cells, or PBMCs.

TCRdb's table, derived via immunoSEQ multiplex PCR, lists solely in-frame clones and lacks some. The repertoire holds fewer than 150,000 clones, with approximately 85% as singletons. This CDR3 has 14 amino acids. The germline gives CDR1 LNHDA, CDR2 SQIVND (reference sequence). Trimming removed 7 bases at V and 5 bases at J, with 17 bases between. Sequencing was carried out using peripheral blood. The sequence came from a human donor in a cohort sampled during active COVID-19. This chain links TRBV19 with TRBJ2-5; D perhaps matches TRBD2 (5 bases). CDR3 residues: CASTSNRGSETQYF. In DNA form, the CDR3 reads TGTGCCAGTACCTCGAATCGGGGTTCGGAGACCCAGTACTTC.